The 4 T cell receptor beta chains presented below share a single source sample, sequenced in a study of shared clonotypes between healthy human individuals. Profiling relied on immunoSEQ multiplex PCR, and the TCRdb table lists in-frame clones only, not all of them. The sample lists about 1 million clones, approximately 68% seen once, with about 1.5% in the top ten. The sample taken for sequencing was memory CD4+ T cells sorted from blood. The subset here: CD45RA-negative fraction. The receptors originated from a man younger than 35 in good health.

This rearrangement joins TRBV7-6 to TRBJ2-5; D possibly corresponds to TRBD1 (5 bases). Germline V gives CDR1 SGHVS, CDR2 FNYEAQ. The germline V and J ends were trimmed by 1 base and 7 bases, with 16 bases remaining between them. The CDR3 has 15 residues. The CDR3 nucleotides are TGTGCCAGCAGCTTAGATGTGCAGGGTCGAGGGACCCAGTACTTC. Its translation is CASSLDVQGRGTQYF.

This clone was observed a few times. V gene TRBV19 combines with J gene TRBJ2-1, with TRBD2 matching 8 bases. CDR3 size: 15 residues. V was clipped by 6 bases and J by 2 bases; unmatched bases: 6. The V gene's germline CDR1 is LNHDA and CDR2 SQIVND (reference sequence). The CDR3 here is CASSSQGLAYNEQFF. Written as DNA, the CDR3 is TGTGCCAGTAGCTCCCAGGGACTAGCCTACAATGAGCAGTTCTTC.

This clone showed up just a few times. This specimen includes other DNA sequences encoding the same CDR3. V usage is TRBV5-4 and J usage is TRBJ2-7; a weak D match, TRBD2 (6 bases). There are 13 residues in the CDR3. V was pared by 0 bases and J by 7 bases, with 11 bases between. CDR1 SGHNT and CDR2 YYREEE come from the germline V gene (reference sequence). The CDR3 DNA is TGTGCCAGCAGCTTGGTGGGAGGTGGGGAGCAGTACTTC. Residues: CASSLVGGGEQYF. Drawing the rest from reference TRBV5-4 and TRBJ2-7, the complete variable domain is ETGVTQSPTHLIKTRGQQVTLRCSSQSGHNTVSWYQQALGQGPQFIFQYYREEENGRGNFPPRFSGLQFPNYSSELNVNALELDDSALYLCASSLVGGGEQYFGPGTRLTVT.

This clone was counted only a few times. The gene calls are TRBV7-8 and TRBJ2-5; D unclear. V lost 4 bases and J 2 bases, leaving 11 bases between the germline ends. Per germline, CDR1 SGHVS and CDR2 FQNEAQ. The CDR3 spans 14 residues. DNA for the CDR3: TGTGCCAGCAGCTCAGAGGAGTGGCAAGAGACCCAGTACTTC. This translates into CASSSEEWQETQYF.